One sample yielded the 31 T cell receptor beta chains listed below, sequenced in a study of cytomegalovirus exposure and HLA in healthy donors. The study ran its PCR with 60 Vbeta and 13 Jbeta primers. Assay: immunoSEQ multiplex PCR; the TCRdb copy retains only in-frame clones and omits some. This table has approximately 140,000 clones, around 77% appearing once. The sample taken for sequencing was PBMCs. All receptors come from a woman aged 45-59 years in good health and CMV-seronegative.

The chain recombines TRBV12-5 with TRBJ2-3; TRBD2 aligns across 8 bases. The J segment lost 4 bases and the V segment lost 0 bases, leaving 9 bases of the junction unmatched. Germline CDR1 LGHNT, CDR2 FRNRAP. The CDR3 consists of 17 residues. CDR3 in DNA: TGTGCTAGTGGTTTGGTACTGAGCGGGGGACCCCCAGATACGCAGTATTTT. Translation gives CASGLVLSGGPPDTQYF. The complete variable domain, with remaining parts taken from reference TRBV12-5 and TRBJ2-3, reads DARVTQTPRHKVTEMGQEVTMRCQPILGHNTVFWYRQTMMQGLELLAYFRNRAPLDDSGMPKDRFSAEMPDATLATLKIQPSEPRDSAVYFCASGLVLSGGPPDTQYFGPGTRLTVL.

The chain has TRBV2 and TRBJ1-2, with 7 bases that match TRBD1. CDR3 length equals 14 residues. V was pared by 11 bases and J by 1 base, with 10 bases of the junction left unmatched. Germline CDR1 and CDR2: SNHLY and FYNNEI. The CDR3: CAGAADRINYGYTF. In DNA, the CDR3 is TGTGCCGGGGCGGCGGACAGGATTAACTATGGCTACACCTTC.

The V and J genes are TRBV2 and TRBJ1-4; D is undetermined. This CDR3 is built from 13 residues. The V gene lost 4 bases and the J gene lost 11 bases, with 14 bases spanning the gap. Germline V gene data show CDR1 as SNHLY and CDR2 as FYNNEI. CDR3 sequence (DNA): TGTGCCAGCAGTGGGGAGAGGATTAGGAAACTGTTTTTT. It yields the protein CASSGERIRKLFF.

The chain has TRBV5-6 and TRBJ1-6; a possible D gene is TRBD1 (6 bases). CDR1 and CDR2 from the germline V gene are SGHDT and YYEEEE. The CDR3 contains 16 residues. V was clipped by 0 bases and J by 4 bases, with 11 bases between them. The CDR3 loop is CASSLGLGGYNSPLHF. CDR3 DNA: TGTGCCAGCAGCTTGGGCTTAGGGGGATATAATTCACCCCTCCACTTT.

V is TRBV9 and J is TRBJ2-5, with 9 nucleotides matching TRBD2. This CDR3 has 17 amino acids. V gave up 0 bases and J gave up 5 bases; unmatched junction bases: 11. Germline V gives CDR1 SGDLS, CDR2 YYNGEE. The CDR3 bases are TGTGCCAGCAGCGTAGGACTAGCGGATCACTATGGGGAGACCCAGTACTTC. Its translation is CASSVGLADHYGETQYF.

This clone was recorded once. J is TRBJ2-3 and V is TRBV7-2; 13 positions agree with TRBD2. CDR3 length: 17 amino acids. V lost 3 bases, J lost 0 bases, and 3 bases stayed unmatched. Germline CDR1 SGHTA, CDR2 FQGNSA. CDR3 region: CASSFATSGGSTDTQYF. The CDR3 bases are TGTGCCAGCAGCTTTGCGACTAGCGGGGGGAGCACAGATACGCAGTATTTT. The full variable domain, in which reference TRBV7-2 and TRBJ2-3 provide the parts outside the CDR3, is GAGVSQSPSNKVTEKGKDVELRCDPISGHTALYWYRQSLGQGLEFLIYFQGNSAPDKSGLPSDRFSAERTGGSVSTLTIQRTQQEDSAVYLCASSFATSGGSTDTQYFGPGTRLTVL.

The chain's CDR3 is CASSKERGDLLAKNIQYF. DNA of the CDR3: TGTGCCAGCAGCAAGGAGCGGGGAGACCTTCTAGCCAAAAACATTCAGTACTTC. The genes are TRBV21-1 and TRBJ2-4; the tabulated D call, TRBD2, remains unverified against the DNA. TRBV21-1 is listed as a pseudogene. The CDR3 runs 18 residues.

V gene TRBV6-6 combines with J gene TRBJ1-4; a possible D gene is TRBD1 (6 bases). V was shortened by 6 bases and J by 5 bases, with 16 bases between the two germline ends. The germline V gene encodes CDR1 MNHNY and CDR2 SVGAGI (reference sequence). The CDR3 totals 15 residues. In DNA, the CDR3 is TGTGCCAGCAGGCAAACCGGGACATCGAATGAAAAACTGTTTTTT. This gives the protein CASRQTGTSNEKLFF.

This chain links TRBV5-4 with TRBJ1-2; 9 bases are shared with TRBD1. This CDR3 region has 15 residues. The germline V gene has CDR1 SGHNT and CDR2 YYREEE (reference sequence). V gave up 3 bases and J gave up 6 bases; unmatched junction bases: 9. This CDR3 is CASSSLQGAGDGYTF. CDR3 nucleotides: TGTGCCAGCAGCTCACTACAGGGGGCAGGAGATGGCTACACCTTC.

V gene TRBV19 combines with J gene TRBJ1-5; no reliable D call. V was clipped by 10 bases and J by 4 bases, with 17 bases between them. Germline V gives CDR1 LNHDA, CDR2 SQIVND (reference sequence). The CDR3 loop spans 14 amino acids. The DNA for the CDR3 is TGTGCCACCAGCAGGTTGGTTCCAAATCAGCCCCAGCATTTT. Translating it yields CATSRLVPNQPQHF.

The chain is built from TRBV6-6 and TRBJ1-4, with a tentative D call TRBD1 (6 bases). Deletions cut 4 bases from V and 7 bases from J, with 16 bases between. Germline V gene sequence: CDR1 MNHNY, CDR2 SVGAGI (reference sequence). CDR3 length: 15 amino acids. The CDR3 region is CASSSTRGVSEKLFF. DNA of the CDR3: TGTGCCAGCAGTTCCACCAGGGGTGTAAGTGAAAAACTGTTTTTT.

The J gene is TRBJ1-2, the V gene TRBV5-1, with TRBD1 identical over 10 bases. Germline V lookup: CDR1 SGHRS, CDR2 YFSETQ. After removal of 1 base from V and 6 bases from J, the junction contained 6 bases not matched to a gene. The CDR3 covers 15 residues. The CDR3 protein is CASSLSGTGVDGYTF. For the CDR3, the DNA is TGCGCCAGCAGCTTGTCCGGGACAGGGGTTGATGGCTACACCTTC.

This sequence joins TRBV7-6 and TRBJ2-7; TRBD1 agrees at 8 bases. This CDR3 spans 14 amino acids. V lost 4 bases to trimming and J lost 6 bases; unmatched junction nucleotides: 8. Germline CDR1 is SGHVS and CDR2 is FNYEAQ. CDR3 region: CASSSTGVWGEQYF. Here the CDR3 DNA reads TGTGCCAGCAGCTCGACAGGGGTGTGGGGCGAGCAGTACTTC.

V gene TRBV6-5 combines with J gene TRBJ1-3; weak D call: TRBD1 (6 bases). In germline, CDR1 is MNHEY, CDR2 SVGAGI. CDR3 size: 14 residues. Trimming removed 7 bases at V and 0 bases at J, with 10 bases between. The CDR3 DNA is TGTGCCAGCACCAGAGGGGGCTCTGGAAACACCATATATTTT. Translating it yields CASTRGGSGNTIYF.

This rearrangement joins TRBV11-3 to TRBJ2-7, with TRBD1 identical over 8 bases. The CDR3 has 14 amino acids. V shed 5 bases, J shed 3 bases, and the junction held 6 bases outside the gene matches. Germline V gene sequence: CDR1 SGHNT, CDR2 YENEEA. CDR3 nucleotides: TGTGCCAGCAGCAAGACAGGGGATCACTACGAGCAGTACTTC. Its translation: CASSKTGDHYEQYF.

This chain connects TRBV4-1 to TRBJ2-1, with 7 bases matching TRBD2. CDR3 size: 15 residues. CDR1 and CDR2 from the germline V gene are MGHRA and YSYEKL. V was clipped by 8 bases and J by 0 bases; unmatched bases: 7. DNA of the CDR3: TGCGCCAGCGAGGCTAGCGGTTTCTCCTACAATGAGCAGTTCTTC. Amino acids: CASEASGFSYNEQFF.

The genes are TRBV6-1 and TRBJ1-2; TRBD1 agrees at 10 bases. Germline V CDR1 and CDR2: MNHNS, SASEGT. The CDR3 runs to 14 residues. J was trimmed by 4 bases and V by 11 bases; bases with no gene match: 10. The CDR3 loop is CAGNRQGATYGYTF. DNA of the CDR3: TGTGCCGGCAACCGACAGGGGGCCACCTATGGCTACACCTTC.

As to this clone: One end of the junction varies from germline; a read error may be responsible. V and J are TRBV7-9 and TRBJ1-1; D uncertain. This CDR3 comprises 13 residues. Germline lookup yields CDR1 SEHNR and CDR2 FQNEAQ (reference sequence). CDR3 region: CSSSRTFDTEAFF. Written as DNA, the CDR3 is TGTTCCAGCAGCCGGACTTTCGACACTGAAGCTTTCTTT.

The rearrangement uses TRBV5-1 and TRBJ2-2, with 8 positions matching TRBD1. The CDR3 contains 16 residues. The V and J ends lost 4 bases and 6 bases, in that order; junction bases with no gene match: 11. CDR1 SGHRS and CDR2 YFSETQ come from the germline V gene. The CDR3 sequence is CASSTARTGRAGELFF. The CDR3 DNA reads TGCGCCAGCAGCACAGCCCGGACAGGGAGAGCCGGGGAGCTGTTTTTT.

This clone was seen only once. V is TRBV15 and J is TRBJ2-1, with a weak D call TRBD2 (5 bases). Germline assignment: CDR1 LNHNV and CDR2 YYDKDF (reference sequence). The CDR3 loop spans 13 amino acids. V dropped 4 bases and J dropped 6 bases, with 10 bases sitting between them. The CDR3 DNA reads TGTGCCACCAGCATTGAGGGAATCAATGAGCAGTTCTTC. It codes for CATSIEGINEQFF.

The chain's CDR3 is CASSQDLRDRVVRNTIYF. The CDR3 DNA reads as TGCGCCAGCAGCCAAGATCTCAGGGACAGGGTGGTACGGAACACCATATATTTT. The chain combines TRBV4-3 with TRBJ1-3, with TRBD1 matching 9 bases. The germline gives CDR1 LGHNA, CDR2 YSLEER. This CDR3 comprises 18 residues. With 0 bases clipped from V and 7 bases from J, the junction kept 13 bases outside the gene matches.

The chain carries TRBV6-5 and TRBJ2-7; D possibly corresponds to TRBD1 (6 bases). V gave up 4 bases and J gave up 3 bases, with 13 bases separating them. Germline V gene lookup returns CDR1 MNHEY and CDR2 SVGAGI. The CDR3 runs 14 residues. DNA for the CDR3: TGTGCCAGCAGTTTAACACAGGGAAACTACGAGCAGTACTTC. Amino acids: CASSLTQGNYEQYF.

The V call is TRBV16, the J call TRBJ1-5, with D unresolved. CDR3 length: 16 amino acids. Germline loops: CDR1 KGHSY, CDR2 FQNENV. Trimming took off 2 bases at V and 2 bases at J, with 13 bases between the two ends. The CDR3 sequence is CASSQGTNPGNQPQHF. The CDR3, as DNA: TGTGCCAGCAGCCAAGGTACCAACCCAGGCAATCAGCCCCAGCATTTT.

V usage is TRBV10-3 and J usage is TRBJ1-4; 8 nucleotides align to TRBD1. CDR3 length equals 16 residues. V dropped 3 bases and J dropped 7; count of bases not matched to a gene: 10. Germline CDR1 reads ENHRY; CDR2 reads SYGVKD. CDR3 amino acids: CAISDPSQGASEKLFF. The DNA for the CDR3 is TGTGCCATCAGTGACCCTTCTCAGGGGGCCAGTGAAAAACTGTTTTTT.

This clone was picked up a small number of times. The rearrangement links TRBV2 to TRBJ1-4; 9 positions match TRBD1. From germline, CDR1 is SNHLY and CDR2 FYNNEI. CDR3 length: 14 amino acids. J was trimmed by 8 bases and V by 6 bases; bases with no gene match: 7. For the CDR3, the DNA is TGTGCCAGCAGAGGGGACAGGGAGGGAGAAAAACTGTTTTTT. Its translation: CASRGDREGEKLFF.

The rearrangement uses TRBV5-6 and TRBJ2-2; weak D call: TRBD1 (5 bases). The CDR3 covers 18 residues. CDR1 is SGHDT and CDR2 is YYEEEE in the germline V gene. V was clipped by 0 bases and J by 0 bases, with 15 bases between them. DNA of the CDR3: TGTGCCAGCAGCTTGGAGATTAGGGGCGCATCGAACACCGGGGAGCTGTTTTTT. This codes for CASSLEIRGASNTGELFF. Supplemented by reference TRBV5-6 and TRBJ2-2, the full variable domain reads DAGVTQSPTHLIKTRGQQVTLRCSPKSGHDTVSWYQQALGQGPQFIFQYYEEEERQRGNFPDRFSGHQFPNYSSELNVNALLLGDSALYLCASSLEIRGASNTGELFFGEGSRLTVL.

In its sample, this clone was seen a few times. The same CDR3 arises from other DNA sequences in this sample as well. The chain carries TRBV7-2 and TRBJ2-3, with 7 bases lining up with TRBD1. V trimming: 1 base; J trimming: 0 bases; junction bases outside the gene matches: 1. This CDR3 comprises 15 residues. The germline V gene encodes CDR1 SGHTA and CDR2 FQGNSA. The CDR3 DNA reads as TGTGCCAGCAGCTTAGAGGGGGCTAGCACAGATACGCAGTATTTT. This codes for CASSLEGASTDTQYF. Full variable domain (rest looked up from reference TRBV7-2 and TRBJ2-3): GAGVSQSPSNKVTEKGKDVELRCDPISGHTALYWYRQSLGQGLEFLIYFQGNSAPDKSGLPSDRFSAERTGGSVSTLTIQRTQQEDSAVYLCASSLEGASTDTQYFGPGTRLTVL.

The chain couples TRBV7-9 to TRBJ2-3, with D possibly TRBD2 on 6 matching bases. Trimming pared 5 bases from V and 0 bases from J, leaving 15 bases between. CDR3 length equals 16 residues. Germline V gene data show CDR1 as SEHNR and CDR2 as FQNEAQ (reference sequence). The CDR3 reads CASSGKLALSTDTQYF. For the CDR3, the DNA is TGTGCCAGCAGCGGTAAACTAGCCCTCAGCACAGATACGCAGTATTTT.

This sequence joins TRBV7-9 and TRBJ1-2; maybe TRBD1 (6 bases). The germline CDR1 and CDR2 sequences are SEHNR and FQNEAQ (reference sequence). CDR3 size: 14 residues. V was cut by 0 bases and J by 2 bases, with 7 bases left in between. CDR3 DNA: TGTGCCAGCAGCTTAGCAAGGGGGAACTATGGCTACACCTTC. Translation: CASSLARGNYGYTF. Full variable domain (remainder filled in from reference TRBV7-9 and TRBJ1-2): DTGVSQNPRHKITKRGQNVTFRCDPISEHNRLYWYRQTLGQGPEFLTYFQNEAQLEKSRLLSDRFSAERPKGSFSTLEIQRTEQGDSAMYLCASSLARGNYGYTFGSGTRLTVV.

CDR3 in DNA: TGTGCCAGCAGCCCCCGCGGGAGAACCCTCTATGGCTACACCTTC. It codes for CASSPRGRTLYGYTF. The V and J genes are TRBV11-2 and TRBJ1-2; D unresolved. Germline V gene lookup returns CDR1 SGHAT and CDR2 FQNNGV. The CDR3 has 15 residues. V was shortened by 5 bases and J by 4 bases, with 17 bases between the two germline ends.

This clone is a singleton in its sample. This chain joins TRBV7-9 and TRBJ1-4; 7 bases line up with TRBD1. The J segment lost 1 base and the V segment lost 5 bases, leaving 10 bases of the junction unmatched. This CDR3 has 17 amino acids. CDR1 is SEHNR and CDR2 is FQNEAQ in the germline V gene (reference sequence). The CDR3 sequence: CASSTRQGRGTNEKLFF. As DNA, the CDR3 is TGTGCCAGCAGCACTCGACAGGGAAGGGGAACTAATGAAAAACTGTTTTTT. Based on the CDR3 plus reference TRBV7-9 and TRBJ1-4, the full variable domain is DTGVSQNPRHKITKRGQNVTFRCDPISEHNRLYWYRQTLGQGPEFLTYFQNEAQLEKSRLLSDRFSAERPKGSFSTLEIQRTEQGDSAMYLCASSTRQGRGTNEKLFFGSGTQLSVL.